This T cell receptor (beta chain) comes out of a study of memory CD4+ T cells and cytomegalovirus serostatus. This table comes from immunoSEQ multiplex PCR, and its TCRdb copy is limited to in-frame clones, with some not included. The table records under 50,000 clones, 75% to 85% of them present only once. The sort gate was single viable CD3+CD4+CD8-CD45RO+ cells for memory CD4+ T cells. Germline lookup yields CDR1 GTSNPN and CDR2 SVGIG (reference sequence). There are 10 residues in the CDR3. This clone was counted between two and nine times. The junction differs from germline at one of its ends, possibly a read error.

This TCR derives from an adult in good health and CMV-seronegative. V is TRBV30 and J is TRBJ1-1; D remains ambiguous. The sequenced material came from memory CD4+ T cells from blood. The CDR3 loop is CAWSPGPVIF. The CDR3 bases are TGTGCCTGGAGCCCAGGTCCGGTGATCTTT.